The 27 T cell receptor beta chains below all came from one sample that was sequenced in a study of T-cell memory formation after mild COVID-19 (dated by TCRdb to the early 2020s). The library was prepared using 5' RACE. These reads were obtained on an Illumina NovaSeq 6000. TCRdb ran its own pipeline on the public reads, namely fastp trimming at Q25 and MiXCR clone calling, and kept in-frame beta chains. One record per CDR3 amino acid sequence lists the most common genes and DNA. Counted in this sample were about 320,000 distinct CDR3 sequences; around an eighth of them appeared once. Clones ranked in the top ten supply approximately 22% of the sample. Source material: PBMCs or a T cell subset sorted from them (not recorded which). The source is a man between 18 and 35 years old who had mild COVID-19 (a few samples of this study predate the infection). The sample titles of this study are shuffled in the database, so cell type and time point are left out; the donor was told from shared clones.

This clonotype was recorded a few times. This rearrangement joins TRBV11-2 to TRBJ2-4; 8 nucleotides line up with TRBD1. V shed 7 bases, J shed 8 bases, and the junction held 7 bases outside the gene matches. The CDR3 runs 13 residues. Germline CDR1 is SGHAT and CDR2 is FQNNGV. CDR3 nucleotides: TGTGCCAGCATGGGACAGGATGGGGACATTCAGTACTTC. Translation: CASMGQDGDIQYF.

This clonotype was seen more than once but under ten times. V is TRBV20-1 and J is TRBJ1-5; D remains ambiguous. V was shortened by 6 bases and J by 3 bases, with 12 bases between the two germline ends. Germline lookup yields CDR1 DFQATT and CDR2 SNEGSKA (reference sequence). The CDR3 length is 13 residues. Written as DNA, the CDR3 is TGCAGTGCCCCGGCCCTTTACAATCAGCCCCAGCATTTT. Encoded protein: CSAPALYNQPQHF.

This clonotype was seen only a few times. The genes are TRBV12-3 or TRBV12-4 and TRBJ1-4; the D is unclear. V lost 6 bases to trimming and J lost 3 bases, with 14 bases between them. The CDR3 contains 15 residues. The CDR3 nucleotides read TGTGCCAGCAGCCCGGGTATAGCGGCTAATGAAAAACTGTTTTTT. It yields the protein CASSPGIAANEKLFF.

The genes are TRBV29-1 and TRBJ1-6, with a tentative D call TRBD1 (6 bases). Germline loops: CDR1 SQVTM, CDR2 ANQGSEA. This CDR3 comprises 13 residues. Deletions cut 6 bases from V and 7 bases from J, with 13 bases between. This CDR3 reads CSVDRERNSPLHF. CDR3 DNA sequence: TGCAGCGTGGACAGAGAGAGGAATTCACCCCTCCACTTT.

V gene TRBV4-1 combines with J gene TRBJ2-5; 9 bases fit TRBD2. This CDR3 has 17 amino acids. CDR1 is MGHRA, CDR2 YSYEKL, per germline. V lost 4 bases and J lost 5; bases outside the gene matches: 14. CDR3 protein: CASSLVAGVSGGETQYF. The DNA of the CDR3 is TGCGCCAGCAGCCTGGTAGCGGGGGTCTCCGGGGGGGAGACCCAGTACTTC.

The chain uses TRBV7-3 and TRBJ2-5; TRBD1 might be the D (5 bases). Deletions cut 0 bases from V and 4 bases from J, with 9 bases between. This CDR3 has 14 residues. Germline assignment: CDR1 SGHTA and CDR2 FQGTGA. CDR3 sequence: CASSLTGLTETQYF. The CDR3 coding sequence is TGTGCCAGCAGCTTAACGGGGCTAACAGAGACCCAGTACTTC.

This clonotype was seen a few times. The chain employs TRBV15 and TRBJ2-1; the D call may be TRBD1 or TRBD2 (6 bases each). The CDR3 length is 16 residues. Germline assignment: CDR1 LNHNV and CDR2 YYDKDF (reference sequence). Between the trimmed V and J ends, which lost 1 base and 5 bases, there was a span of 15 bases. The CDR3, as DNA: TGTGCCACCAGCAGAGTGGCTTGGGGGGCGGACAATGAGCAGTTCTTC. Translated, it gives CATSRVAWGADNEQFF. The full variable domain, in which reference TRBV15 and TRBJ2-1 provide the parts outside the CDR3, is DAMVIQNPRYQVTQFGKPVTLSCSQTLNHNVMYWYQQKSSQAPKLLFHYYDKDFNNEADTPDNFQSRRPNTSFCFLDIRSPGLGDTAMYLCATSRVAWGADNEQFFGPGTRLTVL.

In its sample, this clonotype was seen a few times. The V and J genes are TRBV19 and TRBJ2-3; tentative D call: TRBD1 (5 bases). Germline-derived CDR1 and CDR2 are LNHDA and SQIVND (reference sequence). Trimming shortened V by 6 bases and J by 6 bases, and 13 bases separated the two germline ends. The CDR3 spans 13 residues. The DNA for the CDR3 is TGTGCCAGTAGCGAACAGGTGAAGGATACGCAGTATTTT. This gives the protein CASSEQVKDTQYF.

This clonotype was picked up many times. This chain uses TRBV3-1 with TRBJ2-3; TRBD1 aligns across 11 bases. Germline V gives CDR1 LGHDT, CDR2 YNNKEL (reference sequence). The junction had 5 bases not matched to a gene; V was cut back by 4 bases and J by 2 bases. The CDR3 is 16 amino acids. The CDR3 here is CASSPDRGLVTDTQYF. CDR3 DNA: TGTGCCAGCAGCCCGGACAGGGGGCTGGTCACAGATACGCAGTATTTT.

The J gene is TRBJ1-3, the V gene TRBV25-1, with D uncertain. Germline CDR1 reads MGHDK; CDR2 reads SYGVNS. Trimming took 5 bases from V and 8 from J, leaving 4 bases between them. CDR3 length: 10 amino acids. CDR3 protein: CASSYDTIYF. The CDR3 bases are TGTGCCAGCAGTTACGACACCATATATTTT. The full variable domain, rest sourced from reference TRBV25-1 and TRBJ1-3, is EADIYQTPRYLVIGTGKKITLECSQTMGHDKMYWYQQDPGMELHLIHYSYGVNSTEKGDLSSESTVSRIRTEHFPLTLESARPSHTSQYLCASSYDTIYFGEGSWLTVV.

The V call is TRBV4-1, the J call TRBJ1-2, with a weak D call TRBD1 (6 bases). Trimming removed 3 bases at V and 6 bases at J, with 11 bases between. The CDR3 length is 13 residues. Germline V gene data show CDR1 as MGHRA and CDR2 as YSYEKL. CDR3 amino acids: CASSQMDSDGYTF. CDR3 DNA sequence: TGCGCCAGCAGCCAGATGGACAGCGATGGCTACACCTTC.

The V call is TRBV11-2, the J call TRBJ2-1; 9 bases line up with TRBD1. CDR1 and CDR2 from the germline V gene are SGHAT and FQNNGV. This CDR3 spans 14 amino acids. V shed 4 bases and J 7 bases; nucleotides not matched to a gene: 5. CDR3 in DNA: TGTGCCAGCAGCTCCGGGACAGGGAGGAATGAGCAGTTCTTC. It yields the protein CASSSGTGRNEQFF.

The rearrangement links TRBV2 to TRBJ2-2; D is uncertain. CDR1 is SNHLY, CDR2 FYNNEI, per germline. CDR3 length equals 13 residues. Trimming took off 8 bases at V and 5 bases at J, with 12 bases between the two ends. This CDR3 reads CASGRDGTGELFF. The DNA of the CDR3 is TGTGCCAGCGGACGCGATGGGACCGGGGAGCTGTTTTTT.

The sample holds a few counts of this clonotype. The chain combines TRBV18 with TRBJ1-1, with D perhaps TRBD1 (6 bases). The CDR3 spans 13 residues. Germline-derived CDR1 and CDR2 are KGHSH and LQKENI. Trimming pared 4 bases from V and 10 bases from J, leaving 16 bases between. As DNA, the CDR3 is TGTGCCAGCTCACGCGAACCAGGGGAAGTAGCTTTCTTT. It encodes CASSREPGEVAFF.

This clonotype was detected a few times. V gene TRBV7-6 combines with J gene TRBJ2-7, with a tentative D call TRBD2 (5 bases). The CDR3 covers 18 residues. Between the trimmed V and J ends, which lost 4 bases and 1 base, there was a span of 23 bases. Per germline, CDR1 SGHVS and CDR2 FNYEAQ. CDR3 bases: TGTGCCAGCAGCTCGGGGTATAGAGTAGGTCGGAAGTCCTACGAGCAGTACTTC. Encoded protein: CASSSGYRVGRKSYEQYF. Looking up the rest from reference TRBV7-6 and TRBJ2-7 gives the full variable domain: GAGVSQSPRYKVTKRGQDVALRCDPISGHVSLYWYRQALGQGPEFLTYFNYEAQQDKSGLPNDRFSAERPEGSISTLTIQRTEQRDSAMYRCASSSGYRVGRKSYEQYFGPGTRLTVT.

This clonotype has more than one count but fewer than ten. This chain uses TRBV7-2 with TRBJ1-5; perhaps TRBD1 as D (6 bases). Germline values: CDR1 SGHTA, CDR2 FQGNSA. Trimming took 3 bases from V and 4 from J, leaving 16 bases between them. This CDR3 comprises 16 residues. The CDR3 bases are TGTGCCAGCAGCTTTTACGGGGGAGGGGGGAATCAGCCCCAGCATTTT. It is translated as CASSFYGGGGNQPQHF.

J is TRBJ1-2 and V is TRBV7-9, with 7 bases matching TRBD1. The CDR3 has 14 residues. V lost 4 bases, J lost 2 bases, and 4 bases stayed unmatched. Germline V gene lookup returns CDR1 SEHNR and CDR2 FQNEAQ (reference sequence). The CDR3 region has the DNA TGTGCCAGCAGCTACAGGGGCCCGAACTATGGCTACACCTTC. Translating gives CASSYRGPNYGYTF.

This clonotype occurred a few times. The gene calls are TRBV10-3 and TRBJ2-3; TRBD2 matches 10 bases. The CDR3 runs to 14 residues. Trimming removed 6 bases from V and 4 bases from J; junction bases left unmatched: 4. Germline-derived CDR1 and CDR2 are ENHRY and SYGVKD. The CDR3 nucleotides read TGTGCCATCAGGAGCGGGGGGGCCGCAGATACGCAGTATTTT. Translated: CAIRSGGAADTQYF.

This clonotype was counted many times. CDR3 residues: CASSAGVATGELFF. The CDR3 nucleotides are TGTGCCAGCAGCGCAGGGGTGGCCACCGGGGAGCTGTTTTTT. This chain joins TRBV5-4 and TRBJ2-2; TRBD1 might be the D (6 bases). Germline V gene sequence: CDR1 SGHNT, CDR2 YYREEE (reference sequence). The ends were cut back, 4 bases at V and 4 bases at J, with 11 bases in the middle. The CDR3 consists of 14 residues.

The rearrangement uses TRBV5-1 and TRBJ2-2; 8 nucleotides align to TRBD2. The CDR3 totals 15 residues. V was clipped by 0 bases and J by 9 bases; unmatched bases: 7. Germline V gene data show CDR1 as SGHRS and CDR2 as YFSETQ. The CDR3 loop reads CASSLEPRGGWELFF. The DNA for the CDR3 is TGCGCCAGCAGCTTGGAACCCCGGGGGGGCTGGGAGCTGTTTTTT.

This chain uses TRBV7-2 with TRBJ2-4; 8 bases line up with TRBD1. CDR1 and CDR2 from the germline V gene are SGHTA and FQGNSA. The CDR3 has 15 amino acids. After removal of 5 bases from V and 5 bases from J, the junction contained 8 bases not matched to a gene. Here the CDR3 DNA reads TGTGCCAGCAGCCCCCGGACAGGGTGGGAAAACATTCAGTACTTC. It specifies CASSPRTGWENIQYF.

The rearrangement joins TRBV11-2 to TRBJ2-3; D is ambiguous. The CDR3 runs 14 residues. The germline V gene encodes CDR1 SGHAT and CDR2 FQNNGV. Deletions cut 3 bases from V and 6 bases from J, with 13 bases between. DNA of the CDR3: TGTGCCAGCAGCTTGTTGGCCGTGAGGGATACGCAGTATTTT. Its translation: CASSLLAVRDTQYF.

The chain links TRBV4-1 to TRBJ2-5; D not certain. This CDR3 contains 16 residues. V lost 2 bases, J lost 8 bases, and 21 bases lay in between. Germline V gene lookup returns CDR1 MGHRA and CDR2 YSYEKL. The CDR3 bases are TGCGCCAGCAGCCAACGTTACGGAAAGCCGAAGAGAACCCAGTACTTC. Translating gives CASSQRYGKPKRTQYF.

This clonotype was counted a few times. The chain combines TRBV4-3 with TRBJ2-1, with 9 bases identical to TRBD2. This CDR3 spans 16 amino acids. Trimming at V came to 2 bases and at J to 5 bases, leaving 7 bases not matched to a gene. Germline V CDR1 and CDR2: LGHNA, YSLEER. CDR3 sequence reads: CASSQHPPSGNNEQFF. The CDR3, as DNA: TGCGCCAGCAGCCAACACCCGCCTAGCGGGAACAATGAGCAGTTCTTC.

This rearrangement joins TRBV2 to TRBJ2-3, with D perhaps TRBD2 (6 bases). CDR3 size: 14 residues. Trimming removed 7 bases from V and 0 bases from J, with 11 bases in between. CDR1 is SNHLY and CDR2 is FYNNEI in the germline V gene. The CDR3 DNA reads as TGTGCCAGCAATGCGGGAACTAGCACAGATACGCAGTATTTT. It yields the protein CASNAGTSTDTQYF.

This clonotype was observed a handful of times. The CDR3 spells CASRLLDRQETQYF. CDR3 in DNA: TGTGCCAGCAGGTTACTCGACAGACAAGAGACCCAGTACTTC. This rearrangement joins TRBV7-9 to TRBJ2-5; D may be TRBD1 (5 bases). CDR1 is SEHNR and CDR2 is FQNEAQ in the germline V gene (reference sequence). The ends were cut back, 6 bases at V and 2 bases at J, with 13 bases in the middle. The CDR3 runs 14 residues. Supplemented by reference TRBV7-9 and TRBJ2-5, the full variable domain reads DTGVSQNPRHKITKRGQNVTFRCDPISEHNRLYWYRQTLGQGPEFLTYFQNEAQLEKSRLLSDRFSAERPKGSFSTLEIQRTEQGDSAMYLCASRLLDRQETQYFGPGTRLLVL.

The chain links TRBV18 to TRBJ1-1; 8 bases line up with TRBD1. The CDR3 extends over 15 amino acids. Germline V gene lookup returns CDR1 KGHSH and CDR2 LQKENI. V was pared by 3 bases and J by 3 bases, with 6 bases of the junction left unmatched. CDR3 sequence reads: CASSPRAGGDTEAFF. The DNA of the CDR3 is TGTGCCAGCTCACCGCGTGCAGGGGGCGACACTGAAGCTTTCTTT.